The clone carrying this T cell receptor beta chain was seen only a few times. Its antigen is still unknown. This CDR3 is built from 19 residues. Per germline, CDR1 KGHDR and CDR2 SFDVKD. V shed 1 base and J 6 bases; nucleotides not matched to a gene: 14. These data originate in a study of T cells in Graves' hyperthyroidism and ophthalmopathy. Regarding the study as a whole: Most thyroid-expanded clonotypes above 0.001 were also found in blood.

The blood sample predates any ophthalmopathy symptoms, coming from first hyperthyroidism diagnosis. PBMCs were derived from 9.5 to 10 ml fresh peripheral blood. RNA transcripts were the template for amplifying TCR beta CDR3 regions. TCR CDR3 underwent first-round RT-PCR with the HTBI primer set. One entry per CDR3 protein results from TCRdb running MiXCR on the multiplex PCR reads. The profile shows a few hundred thousand distinct CDR3 sequences, 13% to 15% of them singletons. The sample consisted of blood. The chain is built from TRBV24-1 and TRBJ2-2; 9 bases line up with TRBD2. The sequence was obtained from a woman in her forties or fifties with Graves' hyperthyroidism that later progressed to Graves' ophthalmopathy. The CDR3 DNA reads as TGTGCCACCAGTGATTTTTGGTCCGGGGCTAGCGGGAATCCCGGGGAGCTGTTTTTT. Encoded protein: CATSDFWSGASGNPGELFF.